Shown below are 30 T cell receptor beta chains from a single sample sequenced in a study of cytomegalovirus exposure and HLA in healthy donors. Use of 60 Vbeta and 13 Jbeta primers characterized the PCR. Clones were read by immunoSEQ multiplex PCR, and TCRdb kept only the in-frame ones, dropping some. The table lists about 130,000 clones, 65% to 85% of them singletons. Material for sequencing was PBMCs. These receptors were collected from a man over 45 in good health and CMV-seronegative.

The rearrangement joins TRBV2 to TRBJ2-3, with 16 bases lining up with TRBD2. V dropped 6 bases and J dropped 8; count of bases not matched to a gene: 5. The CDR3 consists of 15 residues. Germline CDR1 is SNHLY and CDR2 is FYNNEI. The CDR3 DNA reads TGTGCCAGCAGAGGGACTAGCGGGAGGGCCGGTACGCAGTATTTT. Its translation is CASRGTSGRAGTQYF.

The CDR3 loop is CSAGLAVYNEQFF. As DNA, the CDR3 is TGCAGCGCCGGACTAGCGGTTTACAATGAGCAGTTCTTC. The chain joins TRBV29-1 to TRBJ2-1, with TRBD2 matching over 10 bases. This CDR3 is built from 13 residues. With V trimmed by 7 bases and J by 4 bases, 4 bases remained unmatched. The germline V gene encodes CDR1 SQVTM and CDR2 ANQGSEA.

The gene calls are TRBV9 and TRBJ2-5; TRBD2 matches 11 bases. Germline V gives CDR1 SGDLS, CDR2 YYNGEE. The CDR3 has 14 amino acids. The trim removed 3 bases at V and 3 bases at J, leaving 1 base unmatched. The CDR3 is CASSEGLAEETQYF. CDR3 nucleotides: TGTGCCAGCAGCGAGGGACTAGCGGAAGAGACCCAGTACTTC.

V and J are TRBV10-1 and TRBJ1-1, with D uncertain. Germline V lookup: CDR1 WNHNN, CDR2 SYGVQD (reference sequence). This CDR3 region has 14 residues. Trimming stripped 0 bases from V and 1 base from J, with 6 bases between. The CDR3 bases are TGCGCCAGCAGTGAGTCGGGGAGGAACACTGAAGCTTTCTTT. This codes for CASSESGRNTEAFF.

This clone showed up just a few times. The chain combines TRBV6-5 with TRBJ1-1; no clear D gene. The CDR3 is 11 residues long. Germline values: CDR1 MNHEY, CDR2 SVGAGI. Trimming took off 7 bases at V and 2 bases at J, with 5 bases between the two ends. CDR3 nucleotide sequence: TGTGCCAGCACTCTTAACACTGAAGCTTTCTTT. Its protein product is CASTLNTEAFF.

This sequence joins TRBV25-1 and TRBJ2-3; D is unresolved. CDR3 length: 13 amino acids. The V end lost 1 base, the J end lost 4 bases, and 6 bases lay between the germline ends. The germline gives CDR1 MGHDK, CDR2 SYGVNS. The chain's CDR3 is CASSEFNSDTQYF. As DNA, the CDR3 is TGTGCCAGCAGTGAATTTAATTCAGATACGCAGTATTTT.

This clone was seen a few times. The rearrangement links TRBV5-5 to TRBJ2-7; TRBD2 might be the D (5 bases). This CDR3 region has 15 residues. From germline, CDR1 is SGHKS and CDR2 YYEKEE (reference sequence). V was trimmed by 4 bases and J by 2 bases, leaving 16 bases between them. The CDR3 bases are TGTGCCAGCAGCCTTGTCGAGGGCGGCGCCTACGAGCAGTACTTC. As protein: CASSLVEGGAYEQYF.

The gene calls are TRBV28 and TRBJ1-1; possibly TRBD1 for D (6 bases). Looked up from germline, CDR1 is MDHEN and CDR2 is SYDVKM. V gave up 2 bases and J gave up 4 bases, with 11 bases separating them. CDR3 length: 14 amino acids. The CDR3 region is CASSLNQGITEAFF. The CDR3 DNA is TGTGCCAGCAGTTTAAATCAGGGGATCACTGAAGCTTTCTTT.

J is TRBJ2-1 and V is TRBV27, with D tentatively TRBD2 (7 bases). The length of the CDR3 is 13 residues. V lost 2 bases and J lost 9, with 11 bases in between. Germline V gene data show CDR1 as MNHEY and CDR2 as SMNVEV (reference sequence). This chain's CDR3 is CASSLGGAGEQFF. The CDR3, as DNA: TGTGCCAGCAGTTTAGGGGGGGCCGGTGAGCAGTTCTTC.

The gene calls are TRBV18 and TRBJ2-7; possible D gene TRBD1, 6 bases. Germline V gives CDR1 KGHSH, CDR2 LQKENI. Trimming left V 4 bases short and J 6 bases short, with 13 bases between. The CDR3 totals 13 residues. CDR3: CASSQAQGGEQYF. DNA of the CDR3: TGTGCCAGCTCACAGGCCCAAGGGGGCGAGCAGTACTTC.

CDR3 sequence (DNA): TGCGCCAGCAGCTTGCCAGGCAAGAACACTGAAGCTTTCTTT. It encodes CASSLPGKNTEAFF. The rearrangement joins TRBV5-1 to TRBJ1-1; D remains ambiguous. The CDR3 runs 14 residues. Looked up from germline, CDR1 is SGHRS and CDR2 is YFSETQ. V lost 1 base to trimming and J lost 1 base, with 8 bases between them.

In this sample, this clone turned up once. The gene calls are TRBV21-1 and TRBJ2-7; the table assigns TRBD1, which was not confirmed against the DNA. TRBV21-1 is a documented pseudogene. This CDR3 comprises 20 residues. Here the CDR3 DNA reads TGTGCCAGCAGCAAAGTTCGAAGAATCGTGCCAAGGACAGGGTTACACGAGCAGTACTTC. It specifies CASSKVRRIVPRTGLHEQYF.

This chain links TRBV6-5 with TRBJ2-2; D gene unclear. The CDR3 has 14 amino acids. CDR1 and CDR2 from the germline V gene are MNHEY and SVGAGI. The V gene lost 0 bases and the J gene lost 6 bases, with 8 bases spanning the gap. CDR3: CASSYSPQAGELFF. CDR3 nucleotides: TGTGCCAGCAGTTACTCACCGCAGGCCGGGGAGCTGTTTTTT.

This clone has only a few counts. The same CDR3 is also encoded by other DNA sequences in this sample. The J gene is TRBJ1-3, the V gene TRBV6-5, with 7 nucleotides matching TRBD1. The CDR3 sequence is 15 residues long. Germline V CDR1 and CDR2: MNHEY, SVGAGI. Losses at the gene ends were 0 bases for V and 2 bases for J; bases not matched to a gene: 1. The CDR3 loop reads CASSYSTGTGNTIYF. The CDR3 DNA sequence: TGTGCCAGCAGTTACTCGACAGGGACTGGAAACACCATATATTTT.

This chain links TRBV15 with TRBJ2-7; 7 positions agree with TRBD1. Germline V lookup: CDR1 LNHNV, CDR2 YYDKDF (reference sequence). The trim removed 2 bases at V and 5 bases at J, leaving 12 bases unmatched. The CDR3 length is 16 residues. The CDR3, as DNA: TGTGCCACCAGCAGAAAGTACTCCGGGACAGAAAACGAGCAGTACTTC. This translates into CATSRKYSGTENEQYF.

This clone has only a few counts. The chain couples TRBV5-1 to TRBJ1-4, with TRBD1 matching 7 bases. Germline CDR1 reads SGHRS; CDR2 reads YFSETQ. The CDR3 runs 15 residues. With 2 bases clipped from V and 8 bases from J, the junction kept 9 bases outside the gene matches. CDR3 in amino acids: CASSLRQGEGEKLFF. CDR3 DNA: TGCGCCAGCAGCTTACGACAGGGAGAAGGGGAAAAACTGTTTTTT.

This CDR3 is CATSKGGDYGYTF. The DNA of the CDR3 is TGTGCCACCAGCAAAGGGGGGGACTATGGCTACACCTTC. The chain uses TRBV15 and TRBJ1-2; D is perhaps TRBD1 (6 bases). Trimming pared 4 bases from V and 3 bases from J, leaving 9 bases between. The length of the CDR3 is 13 residues. The germline V gene has CDR1 LNHNV and CDR2 YYDKDF (reference sequence).

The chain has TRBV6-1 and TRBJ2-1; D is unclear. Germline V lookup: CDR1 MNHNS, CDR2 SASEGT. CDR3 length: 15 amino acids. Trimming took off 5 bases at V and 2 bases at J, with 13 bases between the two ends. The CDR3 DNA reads TGTGCCAGCAGTCAGGCTCCAGAGACCTACAATGAGCAGTTCTTC. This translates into CASSQAPETYNEQFF.

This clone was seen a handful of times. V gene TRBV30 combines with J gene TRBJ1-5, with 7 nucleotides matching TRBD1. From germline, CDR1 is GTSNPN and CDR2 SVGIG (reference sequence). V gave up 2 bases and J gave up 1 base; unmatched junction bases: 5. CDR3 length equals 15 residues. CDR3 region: CAWSREGASNQPQHF. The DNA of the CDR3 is TGTGCCTGGAGTCGTGAGGGGGCGAGCAATCAGCCCCAGCATTTT.

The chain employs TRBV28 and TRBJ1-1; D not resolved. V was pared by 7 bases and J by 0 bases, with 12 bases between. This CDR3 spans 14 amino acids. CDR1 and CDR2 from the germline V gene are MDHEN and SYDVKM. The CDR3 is CASTGGSMNTEAFF. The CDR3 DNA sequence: TGTGCCAGCACGGGTGGCTCTATGAACACTGAAGCTTTCTTT.

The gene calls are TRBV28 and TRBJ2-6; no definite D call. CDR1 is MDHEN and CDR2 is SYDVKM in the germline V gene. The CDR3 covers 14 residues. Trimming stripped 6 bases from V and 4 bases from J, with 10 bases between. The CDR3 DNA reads TGTGCCAGCAGCCCGGGTGGCGGGGCCAACGTCCTGACTTTC. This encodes CASSPGGGANVLTF.

Here the CDR3 reads CASSLETRGPEKLFF. The DNA for the CDR3 is TGTGCCAGCAGCTTAGAAACCAGGGGGCCTGAAAAACTGTTTTTT. The V call is TRBV7-2, the J call TRBJ1-4, with TRBD1 matching over 8 bases. Unmatched junction bases numbered 5, after V lost 1 base and J lost 7 bases. The germline V gene encodes CDR1 SGHTA and CDR2 FQGNSA. This CDR3 is built from 15 residues. The full variable domain, with the rest looked up from reference TRBV7-2 and TRBJ1-4, is GAGVSQSPSNKVTEKGKDVELRCDPISGHTALYWYRQSLGQGLEFLIYFQGNSAPDKSGLPSDRFSAERTGGSVSTLTIQRTQQEDSAVYLCASSLETRGPEKLFFGSGTQLSVL.

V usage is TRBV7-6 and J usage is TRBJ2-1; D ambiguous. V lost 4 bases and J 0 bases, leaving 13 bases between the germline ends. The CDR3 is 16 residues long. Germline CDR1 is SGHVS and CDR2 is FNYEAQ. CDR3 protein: CASSSPLRSSYNEQFF. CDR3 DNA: TGTGCCAGCAGCTCCCCTCTTCGTAGCTCCTACAATGAGCAGTTCTTC.

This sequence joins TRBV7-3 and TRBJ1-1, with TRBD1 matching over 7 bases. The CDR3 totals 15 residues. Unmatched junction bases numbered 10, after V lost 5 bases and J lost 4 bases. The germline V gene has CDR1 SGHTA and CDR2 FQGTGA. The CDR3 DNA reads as TGTGCCAGCAGCCCCCAAGGGGGCATGGGCACTGAAGCTTTCTTT. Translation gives CASSPQGGMGTEAFF.

CDR3 protein: CASSIGLGPDDEQFF. The CDR3 DNA reads TGTGCCAGTAGTATCGGACTAGGCCCGGACGATGAGCAGTTCTTC. This chain connects TRBV19 to TRBJ2-1; 7 bases match TRBD2. This CDR3 comprises 15 residues. With 3 bases clipped from V and 8 bases from J, the junction kept 10 bases outside the gene matches. CDR1 is LNHDA and CDR2 is SQIVND in the germline V gene (reference sequence).

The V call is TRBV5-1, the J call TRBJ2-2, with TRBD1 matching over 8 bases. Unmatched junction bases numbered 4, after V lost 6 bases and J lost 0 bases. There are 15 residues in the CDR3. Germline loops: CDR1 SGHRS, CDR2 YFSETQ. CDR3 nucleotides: TGCGCCAGCAACGACAGGGGCGCGAACACCGGGGAGCTGTTTTTT. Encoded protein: CASNDRGANTGELFF.

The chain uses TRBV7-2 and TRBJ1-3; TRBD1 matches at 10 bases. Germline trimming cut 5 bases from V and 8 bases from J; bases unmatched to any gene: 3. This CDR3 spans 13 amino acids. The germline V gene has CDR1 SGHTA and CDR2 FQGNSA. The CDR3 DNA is TGTGCCAGCAGCAGACAGGGGGCTGACACCATATATTTT. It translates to CASSRQGADTIYF.

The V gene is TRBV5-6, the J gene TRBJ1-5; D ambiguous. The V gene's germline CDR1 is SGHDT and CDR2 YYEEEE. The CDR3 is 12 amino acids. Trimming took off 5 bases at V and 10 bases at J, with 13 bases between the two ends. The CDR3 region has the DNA TGTGCCAGCAGATTCCTCCGGGATCCCCAGCATTTT. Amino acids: CASRFLRDPQHF. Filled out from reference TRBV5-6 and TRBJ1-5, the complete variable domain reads DAGVTQSPTHLIKTRGQQVTLRCSPKSGHDTVSWYQQALGQGPQFIFQYYEEEERQRGNFPDRFSGHQFPNYSSELNVNALLLGDSALYLCASRFLRDPQHFGDGTRLSIL.

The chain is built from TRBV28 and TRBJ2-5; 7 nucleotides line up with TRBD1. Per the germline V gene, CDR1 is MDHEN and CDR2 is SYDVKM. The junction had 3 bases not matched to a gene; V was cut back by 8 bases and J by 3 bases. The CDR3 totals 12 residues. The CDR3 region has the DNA TGTGCCAGCCTTACAGGGGAAGAGACCCAGTACTTC. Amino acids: CASLTGEETQYF.

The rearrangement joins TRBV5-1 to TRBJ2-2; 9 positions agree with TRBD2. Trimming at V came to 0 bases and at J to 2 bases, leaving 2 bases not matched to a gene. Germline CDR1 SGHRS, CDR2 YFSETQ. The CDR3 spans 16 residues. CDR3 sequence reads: CASSLASGINTGELFF. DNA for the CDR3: TGCGCCAGCAGCTTGGCTAGCGGGATAAACACCGGGGAGCTGTTTTTT.